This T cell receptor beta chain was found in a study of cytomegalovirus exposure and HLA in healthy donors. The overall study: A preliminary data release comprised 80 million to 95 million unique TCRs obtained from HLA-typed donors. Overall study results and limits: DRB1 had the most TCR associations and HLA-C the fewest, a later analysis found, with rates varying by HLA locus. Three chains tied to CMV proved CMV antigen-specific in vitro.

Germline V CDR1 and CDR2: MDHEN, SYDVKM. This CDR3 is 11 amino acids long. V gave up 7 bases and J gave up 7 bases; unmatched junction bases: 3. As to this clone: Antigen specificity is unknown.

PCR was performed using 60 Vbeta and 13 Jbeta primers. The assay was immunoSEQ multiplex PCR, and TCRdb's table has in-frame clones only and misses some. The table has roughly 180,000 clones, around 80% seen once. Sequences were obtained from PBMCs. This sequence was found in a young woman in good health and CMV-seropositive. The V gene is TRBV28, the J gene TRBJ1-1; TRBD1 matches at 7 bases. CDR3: CASTDRVEAFF. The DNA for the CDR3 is TGTGCCAGCACCGACAGGGTTGAAGCTTTCTTT.